A selection of T cell receptor beta chains follows, all from one sample in a study of technical replicates of blood from a few donors. TCRdb's table, derived via immunoSEQ multiplex PCR, lists solely in-frame clones and lacks some. Of about 72,000 clones in the sample, over 80% are singletons; the top ten hold 0.42%. Sequenced material: T cells isolated from PBMCs. These TCRs come from a human donor in good health. Each CDR3 is given without its conserved first and last residue. A D gene is named only where the DNA matches it firmly.

CDR3: ASKGLAGNEQF; D: TRBD2; J: TRBJ2-1; V: TRBV27
CDR3: ASSTGSGNTIY; D: -; J: TRBJ1-3; V: TRBV7-2
CDR3: AWNLIAGVNNEQF; D: TRBD2; J: TRBJ2-1; V: TRBV30
CDR3: ASRENRGNGYT; D: TRBD1; J: TRBJ1-2; V: TRBV2
CDR3: ASSLGLAGEVYNEQF; D: TRBD2; J: TRBJ2-1; V: TRBV27
CDR3: ASSHPREPNTGELF; D: -; J: TRBJ2-2; V: TRBV4-1
CDR3: ASSQVGGNYGYT; D: -; J: TRBJ1-2; V: TRBV4-1
CDR3: ASSLAGDSYEQY; D: TRBD2; J: TRBJ2-7; V: TRBV7-7
CDR3: ASSPPGGNSGQNIQY; D: -; J: TRBJ2-4; V: TRBV18
CDR3: ASRPGLATDTQY; D: TRBD2; J: TRBJ2-3; V: TRBV2
CDR3: ASSLSGYEQY; D: -; J: TRBJ2-7; V: TRBV5-1
CDR3: VLLSGANTGELF; D: -; J: TRBJ2-2; V: TRBV10-1
CDR3: ASSRRGSEQF; D: TRBD1; J: TRBJ2-1; V: TRBV23-1
CDR3: AISESGGDRTQY; D: -; J: TRBJ2-5; V: TRBV10-3
CDR3: ASSKRQRTYEQY; D: -; J: TRBJ2-7; V: TRBV11-2
CDR3: ASSPNAGDTDTQY; D: TRBD2; J: TRBJ2-3; V: TRBV18
CDR3: ASSQDLGEGREKLF; D: -; J: TRBJ1-4; V: TRBV4-1
CDR3: ASSPLGQGAEGSGNTIY; D: TRBD1; J: TRBJ1-3; V: TRBV5-1
CDR3: ASSTPTGLGYGYT; D: -; J: TRBJ1-2; V: TRBV11-2
CDR3: ASSDSGSGSDEQF; D: TRBD2; J: TRBJ2-1; V: TRBV28
CDR3: ASSYGTGGETQY; D: TRBD1; J: TRBJ2-5; V: TRBV19
CDR3: ASSDLRQGVIEAF; D: TRBD1; J: TRBJ1-1; V: TRBV25-1
CDR3: AWRFRGDYGYT; D: -; J: TRBJ1-2; V: TRBV30
CDR3: ASSEQLSTDTQY; D: -; J: TRBJ2-3; V: TRBV6-1
CDR3: SVVTGNFRNYGYT; D: -; J: TRBJ1-2; V: TRBV29-1
CDR3: ASSLGATEAF; D: -; J: TRBJ1-1; V: TRBV7-2
CDR3: ASSFSGSSGRGSYEQY; D: TRBD2; J: TRBJ2-7; V: TRBV5-4
CDR3: VSGDPPTDEQY; D: -; J: TRBJ2-7; V: TRBV2
CDR3: AWSPGTGDEQY; D: TRBD1; J: TRBJ2-7; V: TRBV30
CDR3: ASSLGVGADQPQH; D: -; J: TRBJ1-5; V: TRBV5-1
CDR3: ASSPTGSWGTGELF; D: TRBD1; J: TRBJ2-2; V: TRBV18
CDR3: ASSPRETAMTDTQY; D: -; J: TRBJ2-3; V: TRBV18
CDR3: ASGTQGVVGT; D: TRBD1; J: TRBJ1-2; V: TRBV6-6
CDR3: ASAPLRDTQY; D: -; J: TRBJ2-3; V: TRBV6-1
CDR3: ASQTWTGDEQY; D: TRBD1; J: TRBJ2-7; V: TRBV2
CDR3: ASSFRQGGILEQY; D: TRBD1; J: TRBJ2-7; V: TRBV13